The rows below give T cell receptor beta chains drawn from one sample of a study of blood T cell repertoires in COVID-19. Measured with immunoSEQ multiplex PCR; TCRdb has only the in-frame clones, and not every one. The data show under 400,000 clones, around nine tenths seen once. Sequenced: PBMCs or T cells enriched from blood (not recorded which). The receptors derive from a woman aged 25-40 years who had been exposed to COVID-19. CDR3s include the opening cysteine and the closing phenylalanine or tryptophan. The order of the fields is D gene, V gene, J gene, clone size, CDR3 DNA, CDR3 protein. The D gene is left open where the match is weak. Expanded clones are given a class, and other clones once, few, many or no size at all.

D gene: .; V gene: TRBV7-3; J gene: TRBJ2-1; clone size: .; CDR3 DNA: TGTGCCAGCAGCTTAAGTCCTAGGAACAATGAGCAGTTCTTC; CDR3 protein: CASSLSPRNNEQFF
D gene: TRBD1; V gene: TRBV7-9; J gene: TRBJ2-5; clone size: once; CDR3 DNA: TGTGCCAGCAGTCCTCCGGGACAGGTTATGGAGACCCAGTACTTC; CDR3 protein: CASSPPGQVMETQYF
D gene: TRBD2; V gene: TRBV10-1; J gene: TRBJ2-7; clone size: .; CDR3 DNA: TGCGCCAGCAGTGAGGCCGGACTAGCGGGAGGAGGCGAGCAGTACTTC; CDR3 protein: CASSEAGLAGGGEQYF
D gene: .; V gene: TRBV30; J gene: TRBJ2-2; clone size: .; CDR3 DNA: TGTGCCTGGAGTTGGAGCGCCGGGGAGCTGTTTTTT; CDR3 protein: CAWSWSAGELFF
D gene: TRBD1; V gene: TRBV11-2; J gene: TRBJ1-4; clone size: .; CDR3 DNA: TGTGCCAGCAGCTTAGGGACGCGCTGGACAGGCGAGAATGAAAAACTGTTTTTT; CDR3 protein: CASSLGTRWTGENEKLFF
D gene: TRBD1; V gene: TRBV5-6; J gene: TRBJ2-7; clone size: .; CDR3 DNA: TGTGCCAGCAGCTTTGGGACAGTCCTAACCTACGAGCAGTACTTC; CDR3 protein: CASSFGTVLTYEQYF
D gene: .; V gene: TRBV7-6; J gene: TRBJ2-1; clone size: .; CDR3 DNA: TGTGCCAGCAGCTTAGCCGCTACCCAAAGCTCCTACAATGAGCAGTTCTTC; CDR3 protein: CASSLAATQSSYNEQFF
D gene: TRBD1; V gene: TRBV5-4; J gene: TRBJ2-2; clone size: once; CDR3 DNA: TGTGCCAGCAGCTTACGGACAGGGGTATGGGGGGAGCTGTTTTTT; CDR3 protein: CASSLRTGVWGELFF
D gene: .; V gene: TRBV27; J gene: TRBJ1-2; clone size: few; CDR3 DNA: TGTGCCAGCAGTTTCCTGGGGCATCCTAACTATGGCTACACCTTC; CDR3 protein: CASSFLGHPNYGYTF
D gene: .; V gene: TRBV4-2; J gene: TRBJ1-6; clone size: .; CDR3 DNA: TGTGCCAGCAGCCAAGATTTCGGGGGGGTAGGATCACCCCTCCACTTT; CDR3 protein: CASSQDFGGVGSPLHF
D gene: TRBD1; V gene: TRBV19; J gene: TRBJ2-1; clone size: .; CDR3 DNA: TGTGCCAGTAGTTCAACCCGGGACAGGGCCATCAATGAGCAGTTCTTC; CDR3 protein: CASSSTRDRAINEQFF
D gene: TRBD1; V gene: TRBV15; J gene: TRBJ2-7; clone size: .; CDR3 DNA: TGTGCCACCCCGAAAGAAAAAAACCGGGACAGCTCCTACGAGCAGTACTTC; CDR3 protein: CATPKEKNRDSSYEQYF
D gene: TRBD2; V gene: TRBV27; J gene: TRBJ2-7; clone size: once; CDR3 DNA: TGTGCCAGCGGGCGGGGGGCCTACGAGCAGTACTTC; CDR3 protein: CASGRGAYEQYF
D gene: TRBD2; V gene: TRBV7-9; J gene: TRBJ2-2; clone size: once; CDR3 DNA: TGTGCCAGCAGCTTATCCCTAGCGGGAGGGCCGGGGACCGGGGAGCTGTTTTTT; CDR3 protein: CASSLSLAGGPGTGELFF
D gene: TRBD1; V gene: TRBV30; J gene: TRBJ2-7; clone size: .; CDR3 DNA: TGTGCCTGGTGGGGACAGGGGACCTACGAGCAGTACTTC; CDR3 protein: CAWWGQGTYEQYF
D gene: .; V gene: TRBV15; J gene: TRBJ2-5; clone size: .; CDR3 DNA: TGTGCCACCAGCAGAGATAGGGGAGAGACCCAGTACTTC; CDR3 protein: CATSRDRGETQYF
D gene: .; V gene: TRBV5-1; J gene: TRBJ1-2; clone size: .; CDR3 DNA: TGCGCCAGCAGCTTGGTCGGGACTTCCAACTATGGCTACACCTTC; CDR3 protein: CASSLVGTSNYGYTF
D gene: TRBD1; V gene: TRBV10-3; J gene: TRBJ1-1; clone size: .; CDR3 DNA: TGTGCCATCAGGAGGACAGGGGGAGGGAACACTGAAGCTTTCTTT; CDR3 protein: CAIRRTGGGNTEAFF
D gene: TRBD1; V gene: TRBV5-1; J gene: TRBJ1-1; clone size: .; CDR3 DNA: TGCGCCAGCAGCTTCGACAGGGGCGAAGCTTTCTTT; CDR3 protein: CASSFDRGEAFF
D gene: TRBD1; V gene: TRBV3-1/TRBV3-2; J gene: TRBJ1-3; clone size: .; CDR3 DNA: TGTGCCAGCAGCCAAGCCGGACAGGGCACCATATATTTT; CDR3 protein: CASSQAGQGTIYF